The 19 T cell receptor beta chains listed next were all sequenced from one sample in a study of shared clonotypes between healthy human individuals. TCRdb's table, derived via immunoSEQ multiplex PCR, lists solely in-frame clones and lacks some. This sample has around 700,000 clones, with 72% found just once. Sequencing input: memory CD4+ T cells sorted from blood. Subset described: CD45RA-negative fraction. The source is a woman aged 25-40 years in good health.

About this clone itself: Within the sample, other DNA sequences also encode this same CDR3. The V call is TRBV28, the J call TRBJ1-3; unclear D gene. With 3 bases removed from V and 6 bases from J, the gap between germline ends came to 3 bases. Germline values: CDR1 MDHEN, CDR2 SYDVKM. CDR3 length: 11 amino acids. CDR3 in amino acids: CASSFLNTIYF. The CDR3 region has the DNA TGTGCCAGCAGTTTCTTAAACACCATATATTTT.

The chain combines TRBV7-9 with TRBJ2-7, with D unresolved. This CDR3 region has 14 residues. CDR1 SEHNR and CDR2 FQNEAQ come from the germline V gene (reference sequence). The V end was cut by 2 bases, the J end by 0 bases, with 8 bases between. The CDR3 sequence: CASSLSVYSYEQYF. The CDR3 DNA reads as TGTGCCAGCAGCTTATCAGTCTACTCCTACGAGCAGTACTTC.

This CDR3 reads CASSYGQRGELFF. DNA for the CDR3: TGTGCCAGCAGTTACGGTCAACGCGGGGAGCTGTTTTTT. The chain is built from TRBV6-5 and TRBJ2-2; D is unclear. This CDR3 has 13 amino acids. Germline CDR1 reads MNHEY; CDR2 reads SVGAGI. V lost 2 bases to trimming and J lost 7 bases, with 8 bases between them.

This chain uses TRBV6-1 with TRBJ2-5; 10 positions match TRBD1. Germline assignment: CDR1 MNHNS and CDR2 SASEGT. With V trimmed by 3 bases and J by 2 bases, 6 bases remained unmatched. CDR3 size: 16 residues. This CDR3 reads CASSDPGTGAQETQYF. The CDR3 DNA reads as TGTGCCAGCAGTGACCCCGGGACAGGGGCACAAGAGACCCAGTACTTC.

The chain combines TRBV19 with TRBJ1-5, with 10 bases lining up with TRBD1. There are 16 residues in the CDR3. Germline lookup yields CDR1 LNHDA and CDR2 SQIVND (reference sequence). V was clipped by 8 bases and J by 0 bases; unmatched bases: 7. The CDR3 spells CASVRDRGSSNQPQHF. In DNA form, the CDR3 reads TGTGCCAGTGTCCGGGACAGGGGTTCTAGCAATCAGCCCCAGCATTTT.

The chain has TRBV5-1 and TRBJ2-5; TRBD2 matches at 7 bases. CDR3 length: 16 amino acids. Trimming at V came to 0 bases and at J to 5 bases, leaving 10 bases not matched to a gene. CDR1 and CDR2 (germline): SGHRS, YFSETQ. This CDR3 reads CASSLVGGSPLETQYF. The CDR3 bases are TGCGCCAGCAGCTTGGTGGGCGGGAGTCCGTTGGAGACCCAGTACTTC. The complete variable domain, with remaining parts taken from reference TRBV5-1 and TRBJ2-5, reads KAGVTQTPRYLIKTRGQQVTLSCSPISGHRSVSWYQQTPGQGLQFLFEYFSETQRNKGNFPGRFSGRQFSNSRSEMNVSTLELGDSALYLCASSLVGGSPLETQYFGPGTRLLVL.

The V call is TRBV28, the J call TRBJ1-1; tentative D call: TRBD1 (5 bases). Trimming took 6 bases from V and 2 from J, leaving 10 bases between them. This CDR3 contains 13 residues. The germline CDR1 and CDR2 sequences are MDHEN and SYDVKM. The CDR3 DNA reads as TGTGCCAGCAGGTTAGGGGTTAACACTGAAGCTTTCTTT. Amino acids: CASRLGVNTEAFF. The full variable domain, rest sourced from reference TRBV28 and TRBJ1-1, is DVKVTQSSRYLVKRTGEKVFLECVQDMDHENMFWYRQDPGLGLRLIYFSYDVKMKEKGDIPEGYSVSREKKERFSLILESASTNQTSMYLCASRLGVNTEAFFGQGTRLTVV.

The chain combines TRBV18 with TRBJ2-6; D remains unclear. Germline assignment: CDR1 KGHSH and CDR2 LQKENI. V was shortened by 4 bases and J by 2 bases, with 12 bases between the two germline ends. This CDR3 spans 16 amino acids. The CDR3 sequence: CASSQDVLAGANVLTF. CDR3 nucleotide sequence: TGTGCCAGCTCACAGGACGTCCTCGCTGGGGCCAACGTCCTGACTTTC.

This chain uses TRBV11-2 with TRBJ2-3, with 8 bases that match TRBD1. Trimming at V came to 5 bases and at J to 4 bases, leaving 14 bases not matched to a gene. Per germline, CDR1 SGHAT and CDR2 FQNNGV. This CDR3 has 17 amino acids. The CDR3 loop reads CASSTRQGWFVADTQYF. CDR3 nucleotide sequence: TGTGCCAGCAGCACAAGACAGGGGTGGTTCGTGGCAGATACGCAGTATTTT.

This sequence joins TRBV29-1 and TRBJ1-4, with unresolved D. The CDR3 covers 13 residues. From germline, CDR1 is SQVTM and CDR2 ANQGSEA. V was trimmed by 4 bases and J by 5 bases, leaving 11 bases between them. As DNA, the CDR3 is TGCAGCGTTGTTCGGCGGGAGAATGAAAAACTGTTTTTT. It translates to CSVVRRENEKLFF.

The chain recombines TRBV4-2 with TRBJ1-4, with D maybe TRBD1 (6 bases). V lost 4 bases to trimming and J lost 3 bases, with 21 bases between them. Germline CDR1 and CDR2: LGHNA and YNFKEQ. The CDR3 contains 18 residues. In DNA, the CDR3 is TGTGCCAGCAGCCCGCTCGGGGGGCCGATCGCGGCTAATGAAAAACTGTTTTTT. This codes for CASSPLGGPIAANEKLFF.

Regarding this clone: At one end, the junction sequence differs from germline, possibly due to a read error. This rearrangement joins TRBV5-4 to TRBJ2-7; D is unclear. The CDR3 is 13 amino acids. The germline CDR1 and CDR2 sequences are SGHNT and YYREEE (reference sequence). DNA for the CDR3: TGTGCCAGCAGTTTGGAGACTGGGAACGAGCAGTACTTC. This translates into CASSLETGNEQYF.

This sequence joins TRBV7-8 and TRBJ2-7, with 7 bases aligning to TRBD2. This CDR3 has 17 residues. Trimming cost V 3 bases and J 2 bases; bases outside gene matches: 13. The germline gives CDR1 SGHVS, CDR2 FQNEAQ. CDR3 sequence (DNA): TGTGCCAGCAGCTTTATTTGGAGGGAGGGGATCGCCTACGAGCAGTACTTC. Encoded protein: CASSFIWREGIAYEQYF.

The table lists this clone with a count of one. The rearrangement links TRBV5-4 to TRBJ2-1; 9 bases agree with TRBD2. This CDR3 has 15 residues. Germline V gene lookup returns CDR1 SGHNT and CDR2 YYREEE (reference sequence). The ends lost 4 bases at V and 3 bases at J; junction bases unmatched: 5. The CDR3 sequence: CASSQAGGNYNEQFF. The CDR3 DNA is TGTGCCAGCAGCCAAGCGGGAGGAAACTACAATGAGCAGTTCTTC. The whole variable domain, filled in from reference TRBV5-4 and TRBJ2-1, reads ETGVTQSPTHLIKTRGQQVTLRCSSQSGHNTVSWYQQALGQGPQFIFQYYREEENGRGNFPPRFSGLQFPNYSSELNVNALELDDSALYLCASSQAGGNYNEQFFGPGTRLTVL.

The chain has TRBV27 and TRBJ1-1; D remains ambiguous. Trimming took 2 bases from V and 9 from J, leaving 16 bases between them. The CDR3 loop spans 14 amino acids. Looked up from germline, CDR1 is MNHEY and CDR2 is SMNVEV (reference sequence). CDR3 bases: TGTGCCAGCAGTTTAAGGGTCCCGGCAGGACAAGCTTTCTTT. Translating it yields CASSLRVPAGQAFF.

This clone showed up many times. The sample has other DNA sequences that encode this CDR3 too. J is TRBJ2-7 and V is TRBV29-1; D remains unclear. Trimming pared 4 bases from V and 5 bases from J, leaving 6 bases between. Germline V CDR1 and CDR2: SQVTM, ANQGSEA. This CDR3 has 10 amino acids. The CDR3 protein is CSVGTDEQYF. CDR3 coding DNA: TGCAGCGTTGGAACAGACGAGCAGTACTTC.

The chain joins TRBV7-6 to TRBJ2-2; 12 bases match TRBD1. The V segment lost 6 bases and the J segment 7 bases; nucleotides outside the gene matches: 12. The CDR3 sequence is 17 residues long. Germline V gene lookup returns CDR1 SGHVS and CDR2 FNYEAQ. The CDR3 protein is CASSFSGTGGSGGELFF. CDR3 sequence (DNA): TGTGCCAGCAGTTTTTCCGGGACAGGGGGCTCGGGCGGGGAGCTGTTTTTT.

The chain carries TRBV30 and TRBJ1-1, with a weak D call TRBD1 (5 bases). From germline, CDR1 is GTSNPN and CDR2 SVGIG (reference sequence). This CDR3 has 12 amino acids. V was cut by 5 bases and J by 4 bases, with 11 bases left in between. As DNA, the CDR3 is TGTGCCTGGTATCAGGGAACCACTGAAGCTTTCTTT. It yields the protein CAWYQGTTEAFF.

The V call is TRBV4-2, the J call TRBJ2-2, with 15 nucleotides matching TRBD2. Germline CDR1 and CDR2: LGHNA and YNFKEQ. The CDR3 consists of 17 residues. V trimming: 2 bases; J trimming: 4 bases; junction bases outside the gene matches: 2. CDR3 protein: CASSQRGLAGGTGELFF. The CDR3 DNA reads as TGTGCCAGCAGCCAAAGGGGACTAGCGGGAGGCACCGGGGAGCTGTTTTTT.